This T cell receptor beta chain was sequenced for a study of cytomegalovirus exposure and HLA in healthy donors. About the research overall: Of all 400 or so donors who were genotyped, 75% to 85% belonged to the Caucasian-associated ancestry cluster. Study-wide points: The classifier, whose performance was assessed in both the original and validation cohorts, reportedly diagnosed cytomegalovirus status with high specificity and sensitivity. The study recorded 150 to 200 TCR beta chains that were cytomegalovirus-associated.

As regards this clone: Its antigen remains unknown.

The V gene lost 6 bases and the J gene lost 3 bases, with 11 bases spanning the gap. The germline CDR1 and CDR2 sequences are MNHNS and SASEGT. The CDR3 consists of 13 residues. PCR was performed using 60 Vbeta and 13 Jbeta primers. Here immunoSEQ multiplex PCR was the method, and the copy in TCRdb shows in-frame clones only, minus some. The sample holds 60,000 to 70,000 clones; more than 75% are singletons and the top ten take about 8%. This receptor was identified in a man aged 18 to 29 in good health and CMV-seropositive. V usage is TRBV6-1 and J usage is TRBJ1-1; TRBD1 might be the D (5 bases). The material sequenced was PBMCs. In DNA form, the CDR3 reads TGTGCCAGCAGGCAGGGCAAGTACACTGAAGCTTTCTTT. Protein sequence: CASRQGKYTEAFF.